These 32 T cell receptor beta chains were all obtained from the same sample, sequenced in a study of blood T cell repertoires in COVID-19. Sequencing was performed with immunoSEQ multiplex PCR; in TCRdb, only in-frame clones are kept and a portion is missing. The sample shows approximately 220,000 clones, over 85% of them seen only once. Sequencing used PBMCs or T cells enriched from blood (not recorded which). These receptors were collected from a woman between 25 and 40 years old with acute COVID-19.

The J gene is TRBJ1-4, the V gene TRBV28; 8 nucleotides line up with TRBD1. Germline-derived CDR1 and CDR2 are MDHEN and SYDVKM. The CDR3 sequence is 14 residues long. Unmatched junction bases numbered 3, after V lost 5 bases and J lost 4 bases. The CDR3 DNA is TGTGCCAGCAGTGAACAGGGGGGTAATGAAAAACTGTTTTTT. It encodes CASSEQGGNEKLFF.

The rearrangement uses TRBV5-1 and TRBJ2-1, with TRBD2 as a possible D gene (5 bases). This CDR3 spans 15 amino acids. V lost 0 bases to trimming and J lost 2 bases, with 9 bases between them. Germline V gene lookup returns CDR1 SGHRS and CDR2 YFSETQ. CDR3: CASSLVKEAYNEQFF. DNA for the CDR3: TGCGCCAGCAGCTTGGTGAAGGAGGCCTACAATGAGCAGTTCTTC.

V usage is TRBV20-1 and J usage is TRBJ2-1; D is unclear. Trimming took 0 bases from V and 7 from J, leaving 4 bases between them. CDR1 is DFQATT and CDR2 is SNEGSKA in the germline V gene (reference sequence). The CDR3 consists of 11 residues. CDR3 DNA sequence: TGCAGTGCTAGAGATCGTAATGAGCAGTTCTTC. Protein: CSARDRNEQFF.

The V gene is TRBV28, the J gene TRBJ2-3; 11 positions match TRBD1. The CDR3 contains 15 residues. Germline V CDR1 and CDR2: MDHEN, SYDVKM. The ends lost 5 bases at V and 3 bases at J; junction bases unmatched: 4. The CDR3 here is CASSQGQGGTDTQYF. CDR3 in DNA: TGTGCCAGCAGTCAGGGACAGGGGGGGACAGATACGCAGTATTTT.

This clone was counted once. CDR3 sequence reads: CASSPNDSSDEQFF. The DNA for the CDR3 is TGTGCCAGCAGTCCAAACGACTCCAGCGATGAGCAGTTCTTC. The chain uses TRBV27 and TRBJ2-1; D is undetermined. Germline assignment: CDR1 MNHEY and CDR2 SMNVEV (reference sequence). CDR3 length: 14 residues. With 5 bases removed from V and 8 bases from J, the gap between germline ends came to 16 bases.

V is TRBV12-3 or TRBV12-4 and J is TRBJ1-1, with D unclear. This CDR3 is 13 amino acids long. V gave up 6 bases and J gave up 1 base, with 9 bases separating them. Here the CDR3 reads CASSPGWNTEAFF. The CDR3 DNA is TGTGCCAGCAGCCCCGGGTGGAACACTGAAGCTTTCTTT.

This sequence joins TRBV2 and TRBJ1-2, with no clear D. V was shortened by 8 bases and J by 3 bases, with 16 bases between the two germline ends. The CDR3 sequence is 14 residues long. Germline V gives CDR1 SNHLY, CDR2 FYNNEI. The CDR3 here is CASVRPYQDYGYTF. CDR3 DNA: TGTGCCAGCGTCAGGCCCTATCAGGACTATGGCTACACCTTC.

This clone was found once. V is TRBV6-2 or TRBV6-3 and J is TRBJ1-2, with unresolved D. The CDR3 length is 14 residues. Germline-derived CDR1 and CDR2 are MNHEY and SVGEGT. V lost 0 bases and J 2 bases, leaving 7 bases between the germline ends. The CDR3 DNA reads TGTGCCAGCAGTTACTCGACGGAGAACTATGGCTACACCTTC. As protein: CASSYSTENYGYTF.

This chain uses TRBV7-2 with TRBJ2-5; 10 bases match TRBD1. Germline lookup yields CDR1 SGHTA and CDR2 FQGNSA. This CDR3 spans 17 amino acids. After removal of 6 bases from V and 0 bases from J, the junction contained 10 bases not matched to a gene. The DNA of the CDR3 is TGTGCCAGCAGATTCCCCCAGGGACAGGGGTACCAAGAGACCCAGTACTTC. Its protein is CASRFPQGQGYQETQYF.

The table lists this clone with a count of one. The rearrangement links TRBV7-7 to TRBJ2-2, with 7 bases that match TRBD1. Per the germline V gene, CDR1 is SSHAT and CDR2 is FNYEAQ (reference sequence). Losses at the gene ends were 5 bases for V and 6 bases for J; bases not matched to a gene: 9. The CDR3 is 15 amino acids. The CDR3 spells CASSPRQGYPGELFF. The DNA of the CDR3 is TGTGCCAGCAGCCCGAGACAGGGTTACCCCGGGGAGCTGTTTTTT.

The rearrangement joins TRBV4-1 to TRBJ1-2; possible D gene TRBD1, 6 bases. Deletions cut 4 bases from V and 4 bases from J, with 13 bases between. Germline CDR1 is MGHRA and CDR2 is YSYEKL. CDR3 length: 14 residues. The CDR3 nucleotides are TGCGCCAGCAGCCGGTATGACAGGCCCTATGGCTACACCTTC. Translated, it gives CASSRYDRPYGYTF.

The rearrangement joins TRBV12-3 or TRBV12-4 to TRBJ1-1; D is perhaps TRBD1 (6 bases). The CDR3 totals 10 residues. Trimming left V 8 bases short and J 9 bases short, with 10 bases between. CDR3 amino acids: CASQGGKAFF. The DNA of the CDR3 is TGTGCCAGCCAAGGGGGTAAAGCTTTCTTT.

The chain employs TRBV28 and TRBJ1-1, with 9 bases fitting TRBD1. The CDR3 is 18 residues long. The V segment lost 5 bases and the J segment 0 bases; nucleotides outside the gene matches: 13. Germline CDR1 is MDHEN and CDR2 is SYDVKM. The CDR3 DNA follows: TGTGCCAGCAGTCCCGGGACAGGGAATTCTTTTATGAACACTGAAGCTTTCTTT. Its translation: CASSPGTGNSFMNTEAFF. The entire variable domain, with the rest obtained from reference TRBV28 and TRBJ1-1, is as follows: DVKVTQSSRYLVKRTGEKVFLECVQDMDHENMFWYRQDPGLGLRLIYFSYDVKMKEKGDIPEGYSVSREKKERFSLILESASTNQTSMYLCASSPGTGNSFMNTEAFFGQGTRLTVV.

The J gene is TRBJ2-7, the V gene TRBV7-2; 11 bases match TRBD1. The CDR3 covers 18 residues. CDR1 and CDR2 (germline): SGHTA, FQGNSA. Unmatched junction bases numbered 11, after V lost 1 base and J lost 3 bases. As DNA, the CDR3 is TGTGCCAGCAGCTTAGGGACAGGGGGCGCCTTCGGACGCTACGAGCAGTACTTC. Amino acids: CASSLGTGGAFGRYEQYF. Filled out from reference TRBV7-2 and TRBJ2-7, the complete variable domain reads GAGVSQSPSNKVTEKGKDVELRCDPISGHTALYWYRQSLGQGLEFLIYFQGNSAPDKSGLPSDRFSAERTGGSVSTLTIQRTQQEDSAVYLCASSLGTGGAFGRYEQYFGPGTRLTVT.

This chain joins TRBV7-3 and TRBJ1-2; D uncertain. V lost 3 bases and J 5 bases, leaving 16 bases between the germline ends. Germline CDR1 and CDR2: SGHTA and FQGTGA. The CDR3 has 15 residues. The CDR3 nucleotides are TGTGCCAGCAGCTTTCGATTTGCGGATTATTATGGCTACACCTTC. Translating gives CASSFRFADYYGYTF.

As for this clone: This CDR3 is also generated by other DNA sequences in the sample. The gene calls are TRBV9 and TRBJ2-2, with D tentatively TRBD1 (6 bases). The germline V gene encodes CDR1 SGDLS and CDR2 YYNGEE. V lost 3 bases and J 0 bases, leaving 9 bases between the germline ends. This CDR3 has 15 residues. CDR3 region: CASSAGQSNTGELFF. DNA of the CDR3: TGTGCCAGCAGCGCCGGACAGTCGAACACCGGGGAGCTGTTTTTT. The full variable domain, with the rest looked up from reference TRBV9 and TRBJ2-2, is DSGVTQTPKHLITATGQRVTLRCSPRSGDLSVYWYQQSLDQGLQFLIQYYNGEERAKGNILERFSAQQFPDLHSELNLSSLELGDSALYFCASSAGQSNTGELFFGEGSRLTVL.

The CDR3 DNA sequence: TGCGCCAGCAGCGGACCGTGGGACACAAGGAACACTGAAGCTTTCTTT. Its protein is CASSGPWDTRNTEAFF. The chain has TRBV5-1 and TRBJ1-1; a possible D gene is TRBD1 (6 bases). V lost 4 bases to trimming and J lost 1 base, with 17 bases between them. The germline gives CDR1 SGHRS, CDR2 YFSETQ. The CDR3 is 16 residues long.

V gene TRBV24-1 combines with J gene TRBJ2-4, with 15 nucleotides matching TRBD2. Trimming cost V 4 bases and J 15 bases; bases outside gene matches: 9. The V gene's germline CDR1 is KGHDR and CDR2 SFDVKD. CDR3 size: 15 residues. The CDR3 sequence: CATSDPRTSGGARYF. The CDR3 nucleotides are TGTGCCACCAGTGACCCAAGGACTAGCGGGGGGGCCCGGTACTTC.

The gene calls are TRBV6-5 and TRBJ1-5; tentatively, D is TRBD1 (6 bases). V shed 6 bases and J shed 7 bases, with 19 bases lying between them. The germline V gene has CDR1 MNHEY and CDR2 SVGAGI. CDR3 length: 15 residues. The CDR3 reads CASSSGTTGYQPQHF. The CDR3 coding sequence is TGTGCCAGCAGCTCCGGGACAACTGGGTACCAGCCCCAGCATTTT.

J is TRBJ1-1 and V is TRBV27, with TRBD1 matching over 7 bases. The V and J ends lost 4 bases and 4 bases, in that order; junction bases with no gene match: 18. Germline V gene sequence: CDR1 MNHEY, CDR2 SMNVEV (reference sequence). The CDR3 runs to 18 residues. The CDR3 coding sequence is TGTGCCAGCAGTTCTAACTACGAATCAACAGGGGAAAGCACTGAAGCTTTCTTT. Protein: CASSSNYESTGESTEAFF.

The count of this clone is one. This chain uses TRBV6-5 with TRBJ2-1; 11 nucleotides match TRBD2. V was clipped by 1 base and J by 7 bases; unmatched bases: 6. Germline-derived CDR1 and CDR2 are MNHEY and SVGAGI. CDR3 length equals 16 residues. This CDR3 is CASSYLTSGGWNEQFF. In nucleotides, the CDR3 is TGTGCCAGCAGTTACTTAACTAGCGGGGGTTGGAATGAGCAGTTCTTC.

This chain connects TRBV27 to TRBJ2-1; possible D gene TRBD2, 6 bases. The germline V gene encodes CDR1 MNHEY and CDR2 SMNVEV (reference sequence). V was shortened by 7 bases and J by 0 bases, with 19 bases between the two germline ends. This CDR3 region has 17 residues. The chain's CDR3 is CASTSLSGRYSYNEQFF. CDR3 nucleotide sequence: TGTGCCAGCACCTCCTTAAGCGGGCGCTACTCCTACAATGAGCAGTTCTTC.

The sample holds a few counts of this clone. The V and J genes are TRBV9 and TRBJ2-7; D call uncertain. Germline values: CDR1 SGDLS, CDR2 YYNGEE. Trimming left V 3 bases short and J 0 bases short, with 7 bases between. This CDR3 is built from 13 residues. The CDR3 DNA is TGTGCCAGCAGCGGCGGAGACTCCTACGAGCAGTACTTC. Protein: CASSGGDSYEQYF.

The rearrangement links TRBV11-2 to TRBJ2-1, with 13 positions matching TRBD2. Per the germline V gene, CDR1 is SGHAT and CDR2 is FQNNGV. The CDR3 runs to 16 residues. V lost 2 bases to trimming and J lost 6 bases; unmatched junction nucleotides: 4. CDR3 in DNA: TGTGCCAGCAGCTTAACTAGCGGGGGGGCAGTCAATGAGCAGTTCTTC. As protein: CASSLTSGGAVNEQFF.

The chain has TRBV30 and TRBJ1-2; TRBD1 might be the D (6 bases). This CDR3 contains 13 residues. V gave up 7 bases and J gave up 5 bases, with 17 bases separating them. The germline V gene encodes CDR1 GTSNPN and CDR2 SVGIG (reference sequence). Written as DNA, the CDR3 is TGTGCCTCCGGGACACCCCGAGGGTATGGCTACACCTTC. Translation: CASGTPRGYGYTF.

This clone came up a few times. The chain combines TRBV7-2 with TRBJ1-2; TRBD1 matches at 9 bases. Trimming at V came to 3 bases and at J to 2 bases, leaving 10 bases not matched to a gene. CDR3 length: 17 residues. Germline V CDR1 and CDR2: SGHTA, FQGNSA. CDR3 bases: TGTGCCAGCAGCTTTTACCCACCGGGACAGGGCAACTATGGCTACACCTTC. This sequence encodes CASSFYPPGQGNYGYTF. Supplemented by reference TRBV7-2 and TRBJ1-2, the full variable domain reads GAGVSQSPSNKVTEKGKDVELRCDPISGHTALYWYRQSLGQGLEFLIYFQGNSAPDKSGLPSDRFSAERTGGSVSTLTIQRTQQEDSAVYLCASSFYPPGQGNYGYTFGSGTRLTVV.

This clone was detected once. The CDR3 reads CASSLRAGGKYEQYF. The DNA of the CDR3 is TGTGCCAGCAGCTTAAGGGCGGGGGGTAAATACGAGCAGTACTTC. This chain joins TRBV7-2 and TRBJ2-7; 8 bases fit TRBD2. The V and J ends lost 2 bases and 4 bases, in that order; junction bases with no gene match: 7. The CDR3 covers 15 residues. Germline V gives CDR1 SGHTA, CDR2 FQGNSA.

This chain connects TRBV11-2 to TRBJ1-1; D is unclear. Germline lookup yields CDR1 SGHAT and CDR2 FQNNGV. V lost 3 bases and J lost 2, with 13 bases in between. CDR3 length: 15 amino acids. The CDR3 loop reads CASSFSAGINTEAFF. CDR3 DNA: TGTGCCAGCAGCTTTTCCGCAGGAATTAACACTGAAGCTTTCTTT. Full variable domain (missing parts from reference TRBV11-2 and TRBJ1-1): EAGVAQSPRYKIIEKRQSVAFWCNPISGHATLYWYQQILGQGPKLLIQFQNNGVVDDSQLPKDRFSAERLKGVDSTLKIQPAKLEDSAVYLCASSFSAGINTEAFFGQGTRLTVV.

V gene TRBV4-3 combines with J gene TRBJ2-1; 15 nucleotides line up with TRBD2. This CDR3 comprises 17 residues. V shed 0 bases and J 9 bases; nucleotides not matched to a gene: 6. Germline V gene sequence: CDR1 LGHNA, CDR2 YSLEER. The CDR3 nucleotides are TGCGCCAGCAGCCAAGATCCCGGACTAGCGGGGGGGCTTGAGCAGTTCTTC. It translates to CASSQDPGLAGGLEQFF.

The chain employs TRBV2 and TRBJ1-2; no clear D gene. The V end was cut by 3 bases, the J end by 8 bases, with 19 bases between. Per the germline V gene, CDR1 is SNHLY and CDR2 is FYNNEI. The length of the CDR3 is 15 residues. The CDR3 region has the DNA TGTGCCAGCAGTGAGGCAGGTGAAACTGGGCGAGGCTACACCTTC. This gives the protein CASSEAGETGRGYTF.

The chain has TRBV18 and TRBJ1-4; 7 bases align to TRBD1. Germline lookup yields CDR1 KGHSH and CDR2 LQKENI. The CDR3 loop spans 15 amino acids. J lost 3 bases, V lost 1 base, and 2 bases had no gene match. CDR3 residues: CASSPRGQANEKLFF. The CDR3 DNA follows: TGTGCCAGCTCACCACGAGGACAGGCTAATGAAAAACTGTTTTTT.

This chain joins TRBV27 and TRBJ1-2, with a possible D match to TRBD1 (5 bases). This CDR3 comprises 15 residues. The germline gives CDR1 MNHEY, CDR2 SMNVEV (reference sequence). V lost 8 bases and J 8 bases, leaving 24 bases between the germline ends. The CDR3 bases are TGTGCCAGCTCCAACCACGCGGGGGGACCGGGCGGCTACACCTTC. Translated: CASSNHAGGPGGYTF.